This T cell receptor (beta chain) derives from a study of blood T cells in healthy people across ages. Study-level results: Naive T cell percentage and TCR beta diversity correlated strongly.

It was with a sample-barcoded 5' primer and a J-beta primer mix that a second PCR of about 7 to 12 cycles was run. TCRdb redid the calling of the 5' RACE reads with MiXCR, one entry per CDR3 protein. The table records over 600,000 distinct CDR3 sequences, 35% to 60% of them present only once. The germline CDR1 and CDR2 sequences are SGHRS and YFSETQ. J lost 4 bases, V lost 2 bases, and 5 bases had no gene match. The CDR3 sequence is 16 residues long. About this clonotype itself: Antigen unknown.

V usage is TRBV5-1 and J usage is TRBJ2-1, with 11 bases aligning to TRBD2. Sequenced: blood. This TCR was recovered from a man aged 80 or over in good health. The CDR3 bases are TGCGCCAGCAGCTTATCTAGCGGGGGGCCATACAATGAGCAGTTCTTC. Translating gives CASSLSSGGPYNEQFF.